This T cell receptor beta chain was retrieved from a study of control samples from healthy donors and cancer patients. Here immunoSEQ multiplex PCR was the method, and the copy in TCRdb shows in-frame clones only, minus some. The sample lists about 100,000 clones, around 81% seen once, with around a fifth in the top ten. Germline values: CDR1 SNHLY, CDR2 FYNNEI. Germline trimming cut 7 bases from V and 5 bases from J; bases unmatched to any gene: 11. The CDR3 loop spans 15 amino acids. There are many counts of this clone. The gene calls are TRBV2 and TRBJ2-5, with 9 bases fitting TRBD2. The sequenced sample was blood. The clonotype originates from a man in his thirties or forties in good health. Here the CDR3 reads CASTSRVAGVETQYF. The DNA for the CDR3 is TGTGCCAGCACTTCGAGGGTAGCGGGGGTGGAGACCCAGTACTTC.